This T cell receptor beta chain was sequenced in a study of yellow fever vaccine responses in identical twins. Regarding the study as a whole: Twins reportedly showed a vaccine T cell response that seemed partly convergent and partly personalized.

This CDR3 has 16 residues. Germline assignment: CDR1 MDHEN and CDR2 SYDVKM. V lost 6 bases, J lost 1 base, and 18 bases lay in between. As for this clonotype: What it binds is not known.

MiXCR, applied by TCRdb to the RT-PCR reads, yields one record per CDR3 protein. The data hold around 33,000 distinct CDR3 sequences, with more than 45% observed a single time. Sequencing was performed on T cells from blood (PBMCs), unsorted or a sorted subset (not recorded which), taken before or after yellow fever vaccination (not recorded which). The chain is built from TRBV28 and TRBJ2-5; D possibly uses TRBD1 or TRBD2 (6 bases each). The sequence was collected from a woman younger than 30 who received the yellow fever vaccine. CDR3 protein: CASRSGVVGGQETQYF. The CDR3 region has the DNA TGTGCCAGCAGATCAGGGGTAGTGGGGGGCCAAGAGACCCAGTACTTC.